Included here is one T cell receptor (beta chain) sequence, with context. As yet, its antigen is unknown. TCRdb re-derived calls from the 5' RACE reads in MiXCR, one entry per CDR3 protein. The data hold some 31,000 distinct CDR3 sequences, with roughly 25% observed a single time. The junction had 14 bases not matched to a gene; V was cut back by 6 bases and J by 0 bases. Germline CDR1 reads MDHEN; CDR2 reads SYDVKM. The length of the CDR3 is 17 residues. General observations from the study: Tumor-infiltrating Treg TCR alpha and beta sequences overlapped most with tumor naive CD4+ T cells, then blood naive.

The chain joins TRBV28 to TRBJ2-7; 7 bases agree with TRBD1. Sequenced material: naive CD4+ T cells sorted from a lymph node. As to subset: naive CD4+ T cells, CD4+CD45RA+CD25-. The TCR comes from a female donor with breast cancer. CDR3 sequence: CASSLPRTGTSSYEQYF. CDR3 DNA: TGTGCCAGCAGCTTACCCCGGACAGGAACGTCCTCCTACGAGCAGTACTTC.